This TCR beta chain comes out of a study of neoadjuvant anti-PD-1 for oral cavity cancer (dated by TCRdb to the early 2020s). Turning to the overall study: Before curative-intent surgical resection, most patients were given three to four biweekly doses of nivolumab at 3 mg/kg. For patients who did not progress, a fourth nivolumab dose was given around day 43, followed by definitive surgical resection on days 50-56. Under RECIST 1.1, a patient counted as a responder if showing complete response, partial response or stable disease, and as a non-responder if showing progression. There were more than nine patients in the parent correlative cohort, and the response rate was less than 40%.

Overall study results and their limits: A higher pretreatment blood Treg/Th17 ratio correlated with both higher pretreatment blood TCRbeta clonality and lower post-treatment tumor TCRbeta clonality. After neoadjuvant nivolumab, significantly higher T cell clonality (Gini index) was found within PBMCs in non-responders than in responders. The TCR analyses had only three patients in each response group, and the authors called for validation in larger cohorts.

On this clone: Its antigen is not yet known. Base qualities are not recorded, but no much larger clone differs from it by a single base.

According to the germline V gene (reference sequence), CDR1 reads MNHEY and CDR2 reads SMNVEV. Reading from cysteine to phenylalanine, the CDR3 counts 16 amino acids. Only the CDR3 DNA stays, 48 bases, in frame from base 1. Unmatched junction bases come to 11, with V trimmed by 4 bases and J by 2 bases. The intended sense of this specimen's time point label: after neoadjuvant nivolumab, at surgical resection. Patients had been newly diagnosed with stage II-IVA oral cavity squamous cell carcinoma, and no prior systemic or radiation treatment had been given to the patients. The cohort consisted of patients with HPV-negative, locally advanced oral cavity squamous cell carcinoma. Peripheral blood mononuclear cells were analyzed directly, without maintenance or expansion in culture. Samples came from a longitudinal correlative study of a single-arm phase II trial of neoadjuvant nivolumab in oral cavity squamous cell carcinoma. Genomic DNA-based TCRbeta sequencing was performed on subject-matched pre- and post-treatment PBMCs and tumors from three responders and three non-responders. Peripheral blood mononuclear cells were collected before nivolumab treatment and were collected again after treatment, at the time of surgery. The Maxwell RSC DNA from Cells kit was used to isolate genomic DNA from PBMCs.

For deep sequencing, each PBMC sample was run in six replicates, with libraries mostly built from approximately 500 ng of input genomic DNA. The immunoSEQ hsTCRbeta kit was used to prepare TCRbeta libraries, following the manufacturer's instructions. The finished libraries were brought together in one pool at approximately 3 nM, which was then read using an Illumina NovaSeq 6000 S4 flow cell. Regarding the original processing steps: The immunoSEQ Analyzer was used for raw data preprocessing and quality control. The analysis was limited to productive rearrangements, and each clonotype was defined by a unique CDR3 amino acid sequence. Repertoire clonality was estimated as the Gini-Simpson index, computed with the R package tcR. Student's t test was used to compare Gini indices, while Pearson correlation assessed associations with tumor size change. TCRdb limited this immuneACCESS table to in-frame rearrangements with V and J called. A share of clones is missing; checked studies link under half to unresolved V genes, and the rest is unexplained. D and trimming come from the DNA, and the V and J calls and clone size come from that table. For this sample the table gives 14,000 or so clones, of which nearly 75% were detected only once. The ten top clones hold 2% to 2.5% of the sample.

The sequencing here drew on PBMCs, taken after nivolumab (anti-PD-1) treatment. The chain is made from TRBV27 and TRBJ2-7; 7 central bases correspond to TRBD1. The sequence came from a person between 35 and 79 years old with oral cavity squamous cell carcinoma. The CDR3 amino acid sequence is: CASSSLTGTATYEQYF. The DNA reads as follows: TGTGCCAGCAGTTCCCTCACCGGGACAGCTACCTACGAGCAGTACTTC.